A single sample is the source of the 13 T cell receptor beta chains below, sequenced in a study of T-cell memory formation after mild COVID-19. From the 5' RACE reads, TCRdb called clonotypes with MiXCR, one entry per CDR3 protein. The profile shows approximately 40,000 distinct CDR3 sequences, 11% of them singletons. Sample: PBMCs or a T cell subset sorted from them (not recorded which). The receptor set was obtained from a man younger than 30 who had mild COVID-19 (a few samples of this study predate the infection). Cell type and time point are not known.

This clonotype turned up a few times. A much larger clonotype is one base distant, so this may be a read error. The V and J genes are TRBV7-2 and TRBJ2-6, with TRBD1 matching 9 bases. The CDR3 length is 17 residues. CDR1 SGHTA and CDR2 FQGNSA come from the germline V gene. CDR3 nucleotide sequence: TGTGCCAGCAGCAGACAGACAGGGGGTGGAACCACCAACGTCATGACTTTC. Translated, it gives CASSRQTGGGTTNVMTF.

There are many counts of this clonotype. The gene calls are TRBV27 and TRBJ1-1, with D perhaps matching TRBD1 (5 bases). V was trimmed by 8 bases and J by 1 base, leaving 14 bases between them. CDR3 length equals 14 residues. Germline CDR1 and CDR2: MNHEY and SMNVEV (reference sequence). The CDR3 DNA sequence: TGTGCCAGCTCCTGGGGGGACCAGAACACTGAAGCTTTCTTT. Residues: CASSWGDQNTEAFF.

This clonotype was seen many times. The gene calls are TRBV11-2 and TRBJ1-1, with no clear D. V lost 1 base and J 1 base, leaving 4 bases between the germline ends. CDR1 and CDR2 (germline): SGHAT, FQNNGV. CDR3 length equals 13 residues. CDR3 sequence reads: CASSLGRNTEAFF. CDR3 nucleotides: TGTGCCAGCAGCTTAGGCAGGAACACTGAAGCTTTCTTT.

This clonotype was found many times. This chain connects TRBV20-1 to TRBJ2-7, with D perhaps assigned TRBD1 or TRBD2 (5 bases each). The length of the CDR3 is 14 residues. Germline V gives CDR1 DFQATT, CDR2 SNEGSKA (reference sequence). The ends were cut back, 6 bases at V and 2 bases at J, with 17 bases in the middle. The CDR3 loop reads CSATPRDLTYEQYF. The CDR3 region has the DNA TGCAGTGCCACACCACGGGACCTTACCTACGAGCAGTACTTC.

This clonotype was seen more than once but under ten times. The genes are TRBV30 and TRBJ1-1; D gene unclear. This CDR3 is 15 amino acids long. The germline V and J ends were trimmed by 0 bases and 4 bases, with 15 bases remaining between them. The germline V gene has CDR1 GTSNPN and CDR2 SVGIG (reference sequence). The CDR3 reads CAWSVTSRLGTEAFF. Written as DNA, the CDR3 is TGTGCCTGGAGTGTTACGTCGAGGTTGGGCACTGAAGCTTTCTTT.

On this clonotype itself: The junction does not match germline at one end; this may be a read error. The chain has TRBV12-3 or TRBV12-4 and TRBJ2-1; 8 bases agree with TRBD1. CDR3 size: 12 residues. CDR3 nucleotides: TGTGCCAGCACCCTATTTCAGGACAGGGTCGACTTC. Translating it yields CASTLFQDRVDF.

Many counts were recorded for this clonotype. This sequence joins TRBV5-5 and TRBJ1-1; 10 nucleotides align to TRBD1. The V gene's germline CDR1 is SGHKS and CDR2 YYEKEE (reference sequence). The junction had 8 bases not matched to a gene; V was cut back by 5 bases and J by 4 bases. The CDR3 extends over 15 amino acids. The CDR3 loop reads CASSRQGALSTEAFF. The CDR3 DNA reads TGTGCCAGCAGTCGACAGGGGGCACTTAGCACTGAAGCTTTCTTT.

This clonotype was counted ten times or more. This rearrangement joins TRBV20-1 to TRBJ2-5; 8 positions agree with TRBD2. Trimming took 0 bases from V and 2 from J; bases not matched to a gene: 8. The CDR3 length is 16 residues. Germline V CDR1 and CDR2: DFQATT, SNEGSKA (reference sequence). The CDR3 region is CSARDLPSGHQETQYF. Written as DNA, the CDR3 is TGCAGTGCTAGAGATCTGCCTAGCGGGCATCAAGAGACCCAGTACTTC.

This clonotype came up a few times. The chain has TRBV3-1 and TRBJ2-4; D is ambiguous. Trimming left V 1 base short and J 8 bases short, with 9 bases between. The CDR3 is 13 amino acids. In germline, CDR1 is LGHDT, CDR2 YNNKEL (reference sequence). The CDR3 sequence is CASSQAWGDIQYF. The CDR3 DNA reads TGTGCCAGCAGCCAAGCGTGGGGTGACATTCAGTACTTC.

This clonotype appeared many times. This chain uses TRBV4-2 with TRBJ2-4; tentative D call: TRBD2 (5 bases). Germline CDR1 LGHNA, CDR2 YNFKEQ. There are 14 residues in the CDR3. Trimming removed 0 bases at V and 9 bases at J, with 12 bases between. CDR3 DNA: TGTGCCAGCAGCCAAGACGTGGAGGTGGGCATTCAGTACTTC. Its protein is CASSQDVEVGIQYF.

This clonotype was counted ten times or more. The rearrangement links TRBV7-2 to TRBJ1-3, with D perhaps TRBD1 (5 bases). Germline CDR1 SGHTA, CDR2 FQGNSA. Trimming took off 1 base at V and 4 bases at J, with 11 bases between the two ends. This CDR3 region has 15 residues. The CDR3 loop reads CASSLEQVGGNTIYF. The CDR3, as DNA: TGTGCCAGCAGCTTAGAACAGGTTGGAGGAAACACCATATATTTT.

As for this clonotype: This may arise from a read error, as a much more abundant clone is one base away. V is TRBV5-1 and J is TRBJ2-1; 9 positions match TRBD2. Trimming took 4 bases from V and 7 from J; bases not matched to a gene: 9. This CDR3 is 15 amino acids long. Per the germline V gene, CDR1 is SGHRS and CDR2 is YFSETQ. As DNA, the CDR3 is TGCGCCAGCAGCGGAAGGACTAGCGAGGTGAATGAGCAGTTCTTC. As protein: CASSGRTSEVNEQFF. The full variable domain, its missing parts supplied by reference TRBV5-1 and TRBJ2-1, is KAGVTQTPRYLIKTRGQQVTLSCSPISGHRSVSWYQQTPGQGLQFLFEYFSETQRNKGNFPGRFSGRQFSNSRSEMNVSTLELGDSALYLCASSGRTSEVNEQFFGPGTRLTVL.

This clonotype has a count of ten or more. V is TRBV6-5 and J is TRBJ1-6, with unresolved D. The CDR3 covers 17 residues. Germline CDR1 MNHEY, CDR2 SVGAGI. The V gene lost 0 bases and the J gene lost 7 bases, with 16 bases spanning the gap. CDR3 loop: CASSYSSVGAPNSPLHF. The CDR3, as DNA: TGTGCCAGCAGTTACTCGAGTGTGGGAGCCCCAAATTCACCCCTCCACTTT.